One and the same sample provided the 24 T cell receptor beta chains below, sequenced in a study of OX40 agonist ivuxolimab in advanced cancers. Clones were sequenced by immunoSEQ multiplex PCR, and TCRdb holds only the in-frame ones, with some missing. The profile shows about 65,000 clones, approximately 80% of them singletons. Sequenced here: CD4+ or CD8+ T cells sorted from blood, sampled in a trial of the OX40 agonist ivuxolimab. Every receptor here comes from an adult with an advanced solid tumor such as melanoma, head and neck, liver or kidney cancer.

The chain joins TRBV7-2 to TRBJ2-7; 7 nucleotides agree with TRBD2. The germline CDR1 and CDR2 sequences are SGHTA and FQGNSA. V lost 5 bases to trimming and J lost 6 bases; unmatched junction nucleotides: 4. The CDR3 length is 12 residues. The CDR3 region is CASSQAGSEQYV. The DNA of the CDR3 is TGTGCCAGCAGCCAAGCGGGAAGCGAGCAGTACGTC.

The CDR3 DNA sequence: TGTGCCAGAAGCTCTTTACACCTCTTGTCCTACAATGAGCAGTTCTTC. Its translation: CARSSLHLLSYNEQFF. J is TRBJ2-1 and V is TRBV5-3, with no clear D. TRBV5-3 belongs to the ORF category, with a function that is uncertain. V was cut by 3 bases and J by 1 base, with 14 bases left in between. The CDR3 covers 16 residues.

The gene calls are TRBV30 and TRBJ2-3; D is tentatively TRBD1 or TRBD2 (7 bases each). Germline loops: CDR1 GTSNPN, CDR2 SVGIG (reference sequence). The CDR3 is 15 amino acids. The ends were cut back, 5 bases at V and 0 bases at J, with 15 bases in the middle. Here the CDR3 DNA reads TGTGCCTGGGGAAACAGGGGACTAAGCACAGATACGCAGTATTTT. This gives the protein CAWGNRGLSTDTQYF.

This chain links TRBV19 with TRBJ1-1, with 8 bases that match TRBD1. Germline V gene data show CDR1 as LNHDA and CDR2 as SQIVND (reference sequence). The CDR3 has 16 residues. V trimming: 5 bases; J trimming: 2 bases; junction bases outside the gene matches: 10. CDR3 DNA: TGTGCCAGTAGTCCTCTATTCGGGACAGGAAACACTGAAGCTTTCTTT. It translates to CASSPLFGTGNTEAFF.

V is TRBV7-6 and J is TRBJ1-3; D gene uncertain. Per germline, CDR1 SGHVS and CDR2 FNYEAQ. V lost 2 bases and J 11 bases, leaving 13 bases between the germline ends. The CDR3 has 13 residues. CDR3 nucleotides: TGTGCCAGCAGCTTAACCTTGCCCGGCGCCATATATTTT. Translation gives CASSLTLPGAIYF.

This clone showed up just a few times. The chain uses TRBV30 and TRBJ2-2, with TRBD2 identical over 9 bases. Germline values: CDR1 GTSNPN, CDR2 SVGIG (reference sequence). The CDR3 sequence is 14 residues long. With V trimmed by 5 bases and J by 1 base, 2 bases remained unmatched. The CDR3 protein is CAWGLARNTGELFF. CDR3 nucleotides: TGTGCCTGGGGACTAGCGAGGAACACCGGGGAGCTGTTTTTT.

The CDR3 coding sequence is TGCGCCAGCAGCCCTGCTAGCGGGAGGGCCAGGAATGAGCAGTTCTTC. As protein: CASSPASGRARNEQFF. The rearrangement joins TRBV5-1 to TRBJ2-1; 12 bases fit TRBD2. After removal of 4 bases from V and 7 bases from J, the junction contained 9 bases not matched to a gene. The germline V gene has CDR1 SGHRS and CDR2 YFSETQ. This CDR3 comprises 16 residues.

This chain links TRBV27 with TRBJ1-1; D remains ambiguous. The length of the CDR3 is 16 residues. The germline gives CDR1 MNHEY, CDR2 SMNVEV (reference sequence). Trimming shortened V by 4 bases and J by 1 base, and 16 bases separated the two germline ends. CDR3 residues: CASSSIRAGENTEAFF. CDR3 nucleotide sequence: TGTGCCAGCAGTTCTATCCGGGCAGGAGAGAACACTGAAGCTTTCTTT.

V gene TRBV7-2 combines with J gene TRBJ1-5, with 8 positions matching TRBD1. This CDR3 has 17 amino acids. The V and J ends lost 7 bases and 2 bases, in that order; junction bases with no gene match: 13. In germline, CDR1 is SGHTA, CDR2 FQGNSA. The chain's CDR3 is CASTPNTGGVGNQPQHF. The CDR3 coding sequence is TGTGCCAGCACCCCTAACACAGGGGGTGTGGGCAATCAGCCCCAGCATTTT.

This clone was seen just once. This rearrangement joins TRBV4-1 to TRBJ2-1, with D uncertain. Germline CDR1 is MGHRA and CDR2 is YSYEKL. The length of the CDR3 is 15 residues. V shed 4 bases and J shed 5 bases, with 15 bases lying between them. The DNA of the CDR3 is TGCGCCAGCAGCCCGGGTCCTTCAGGACACAATGAGCAGTTCTTC. Translating gives CASSPGPSGHNEQFF.

This clone was found once. This chain connects TRBV14 to TRBJ1-1; tentatively, D is TRBD1 (5 bases). The germline V gene encodes CDR1 SGHDN and CDR2 FVKESK. V lost 1 base, J lost 6 bases, and 18 bases lay in between. The CDR3 length is 16 residues. CDR3 coding DNA: TGTGCCAGCAGCCAAGTGCAGGGTGTCAGTGGCGCTGAAGCTTTCTTT. It yields the protein CASSQVQGVSGAEAFF.

The chain combines TRBV5-6 with TRBJ1-2; D is ambiguous. This CDR3 contains 15 residues. The V end lost 0 bases, the J end lost 4 bases, and 13 bases lay between the germline ends. Germline-derived CDR1 and CDR2 are SGHDT and YYEEEE. In nucleotides, the CDR3 is TGTGCCAGCAGCTTGGGTCAGACGACCATCTATGGCTACACCTTC. It codes for CASSLGQTTIYGYTF.

The V call is TRBV10-3, the J call TRBJ1-1, with 10 nucleotides matching TRBD1. Germline-derived CDR1 and CDR2 are ENHRY and SYGVKD. Trimming took 5 bases from V and 8 from J; bases not matched to a gene: 5. The CDR3 extends over 13 amino acids. CDR3 protein: CAISRDRGSEAFF. The CDR3 coding sequence is TGTGCCATCAGTCGGGACAGGGGCTCGGAAGCTTTCTTT.

The chain has TRBV7-2 and TRBJ2-7; no firm D call. The CDR3 totals 12 residues. With 10 bases removed from V and 0 bases from J, the gap between germline ends came to 10 bases. The germline V gene encodes CDR1 SGHTA and CDR2 FQGNSA. The CDR3 spells CATGLSSYEQYF. DNA of the CDR3: TGTGCCACGGGTCTGAGCTCCTACGAGCAGTACTTC.

This clone was counted once. The V call is TRBV19, the J call TRBJ2-5; 9 bases are a match to TRBD1. V shed 5 bases, J shed 0 bases, and the junction held 7 bases outside the gene matches. The germline CDR1 and CDR2 sequences are LNHDA and SQIVND (reference sequence). CDR3 length: 16 residues. In DNA form, the CDR3 reads TGTGCCAGTAGTTCGGGACAGGGCTCGTACCAAGAGACCCAGTACTTC. As protein: CASSSGQGSYQETQYF.

The chain is built from TRBV5-4 and TRBJ2-1, with no clear D. The length of the CDR3 is 13 residues. V was trimmed by 4 bases and J by 10 bases, leaving 15 bases between them. The germline CDR1 and CDR2 sequences are SGHNT and YYREEE (reference sequence). Here the CDR3 reads CASSSPPLVEQFF. The CDR3 nucleotides are TGTGCCAGCAGCAGCCCCCCTCTGGTGGAGCAGTTCTTC.

The rearrangement links TRBV30 to TRBJ2-5; D is perhaps TRBD1 (5 bases). Germline V gene sequence: CDR1 GTSNPN, CDR2 SVGIG (reference sequence). This CDR3 has 12 residues. V lost 5 bases and J 3 bases, leaving 10 bases between the germline ends. CDR3 region: CAWGASKETQYF. CDR3 DNA sequence: TGTGCCTGGGGGGCTAGTAAAGAGACCCAGTACTTC.

The chain joins TRBV5-4 to TRBJ1-1; possible D gene TRBD1, 6 bases. Trimming took off 1 base at V and 3 bases at J, with 7 bases between the two ends. Germline V gene lookup returns CDR1 SGHNT and CDR2 YYREEE (reference sequence). The CDR3 is 13 residues long. The CDR3 sequence: CASSLWTDTEAFF. The CDR3 DNA follows: TGTGCCAGCAGCTTGTGGACAGACACTGAAGCTTTCTTT.

The chain recombines TRBV28 with TRBJ2-7; D uncertain. CDR3 size: 12 residues. Germline V gene sequence: CDR1 MDHEN, CDR2 SYDVKM. Trimming removed 5 bases at V and 3 bases at J, with 8 bases between. The CDR3 spells CASSILIYEQYF. DNA for the CDR3: TGTGCCAGCAGTATCCTCATCTACGAGCAGTACTTC. The full variable domain, its missing parts supplied by reference TRBV28 and TRBJ2-7, is DVKVTQSSRYLVKRTGEKVFLECVQDMDHENMFWYRQDPGLGLRLIYFSYDVKMKEKGDIPEGYSVSREKKERFSLILESASTNQTSMYLCASSILIYEQYFGPGTRLTVT.

The table lists this clone with a count of one. The chain is built from TRBV7-8 and TRBJ2-1, with 8 bases aligning to TRBD2. The junction had 4 bases not matched to a gene; V was cut back by 3 bases and J by 3 bases. This CDR3 contains 15 residues. Germline V gene lookup returns CDR1 SGHVS and CDR2 FQNEAQ. CDR3 loop: CASSFGRGDYNEQFF. Here the CDR3 DNA reads TGTGCCAGCAGCTTCGGGCGGGGGGACTACAATGAGCAGTTCTTC.

This chain joins TRBV2 and TRBJ2-1, with 11 nucleotides matching TRBD2. This CDR3 is 16 amino acids long. V trimming: 8 bases; J trimming: 9 bases; junction bases outside the gene matches: 15. Germline values: CDR1 SNHLY, CDR2 FYNNEI. The CDR3 sequence is CASRSPLAGDGSEQFF. DNA for the CDR3: TGTGCCAGCCGGTCCCCACTAGCGGGAGACGGCAGTGAGCAGTTCTTC.

The chain links TRBV5-4 to TRBJ2-1, with 8 bases aligning to TRBD2. V lost 4 bases to trimming and J lost 0 bases; unmatched junction nucleotides: 9. The CDR3 has 17 amino acids. The germline gives CDR1 SGHNT, CDR2 YYREEE (reference sequence). CDR3 amino acids: CASSKGLVGHSYNEQFF. The DNA of the CDR3 is TGTGCCAGCAGCAAGGGACTAGTCGGTCACTCCTACAATGAGCAGTTCTTC.

The chain employs TRBV5-4 and TRBJ1-2; weak D call: TRBD1 (6 bases). This CDR3 is 16 amino acids long. Germline-derived CDR1 and CDR2 are SGHNT and YYREEE (reference sequence). Trimming shortened V by 3 bases and J by 4 bases, and 19 bases separated the two germline ends. The CDR3 loop is CASSYQGRVQSYGYTF. The CDR3 coding sequence is TGTGCCAGCAGCTACCAGGGGAGGGTTCAATCCTATGGCTACACCTTC. Based on the CDR3 plus reference TRBV5-4 and TRBJ1-2, the full variable domain is ETGVTQSPTHLIKTRGQQVTLRCSSQSGHNTVSWYQQALGQGPQFIFQYYREEENGRGNFPPRFSGLQFPNYSSELNVNALELDDSALYLCASSYQGRVQSYGYTFGSGTRLTVV.

The gene calls are TRBV2 and TRBJ2-7; maybe TRBD2 (6 bases). This CDR3 region has 13 residues. Trimming cost V 2 bases and J 4 bases, with 9 bases left between them. Germline V CDR1 and CDR2: SNHLY, FYNNEI. As DNA, the CDR3 is TGTGCCAGCAGTGAAACGGGGAGGTACGAGCAGTACGTC. It is translated as CASSETGRYEQYV.